This TCR beta chain was captured by sequencing in a study of esophageal squamous cell carcinoma under preoperative chemotherapy. This clonotype was counted between two and nine times. TCRdb reanalysed the PCR reads using MiXCR and keeps one entry per CDR3 protein. The sample includes some 30,000 distinct CDR3 sequences, under 60% of them seen just once. Time point reported: after preoperative PTX-NDP chemotherapy. There are 16 residues in the CDR3. J gave up 0 bases and V 4 bases, and 4 bases lay outside the gene matches. Specimen collection occurred from a patient given preoperative chemotherapy. J is TRBJ2-1 and V is TRBV12-3 or TRBV12-4, with 9 bases matching TRBD2. This TCR was sampled from a human donor with esophageal squamous cell carcinoma. The donor label of this sample is uncertain. The CDR3 loop is CASSSTTSGSYNEQFF. The CDR3 DNA reads TGTGCCAGCAGTTCAACGACTAGCGGCTCCTACAATGAGCAGTTCTTC.